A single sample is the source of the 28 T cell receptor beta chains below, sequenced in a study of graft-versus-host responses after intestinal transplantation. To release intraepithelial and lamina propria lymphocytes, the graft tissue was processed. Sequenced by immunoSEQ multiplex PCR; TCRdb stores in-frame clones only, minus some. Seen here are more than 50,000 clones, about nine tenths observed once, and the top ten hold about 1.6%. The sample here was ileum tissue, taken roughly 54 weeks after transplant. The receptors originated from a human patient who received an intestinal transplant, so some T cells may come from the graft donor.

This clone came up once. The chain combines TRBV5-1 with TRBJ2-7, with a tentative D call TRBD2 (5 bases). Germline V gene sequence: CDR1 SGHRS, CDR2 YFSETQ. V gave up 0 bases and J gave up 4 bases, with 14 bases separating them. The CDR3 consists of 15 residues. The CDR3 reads CASSLGVSEGYEQYF. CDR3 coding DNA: TGCGCCAGCAGCTTGGGTGTTTCCGAGGGATACGAGCAGTACTTC.

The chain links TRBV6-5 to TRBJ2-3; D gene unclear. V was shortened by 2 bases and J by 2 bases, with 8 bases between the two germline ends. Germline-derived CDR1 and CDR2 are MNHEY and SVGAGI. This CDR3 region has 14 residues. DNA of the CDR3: TGTGCCAGCAGTTACCGCCCAATCACAGATACGCAGTATTTT. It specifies CASSYRPITDTQYF.

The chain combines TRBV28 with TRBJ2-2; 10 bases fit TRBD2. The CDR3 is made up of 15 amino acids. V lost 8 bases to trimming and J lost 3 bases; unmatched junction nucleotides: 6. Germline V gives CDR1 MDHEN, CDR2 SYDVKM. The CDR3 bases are TGTGCCAGCTCCCTAGCGGGAGTAGACACCGGGGAGCTGTTTTTT. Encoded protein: CASSLAGVDTGELFF.

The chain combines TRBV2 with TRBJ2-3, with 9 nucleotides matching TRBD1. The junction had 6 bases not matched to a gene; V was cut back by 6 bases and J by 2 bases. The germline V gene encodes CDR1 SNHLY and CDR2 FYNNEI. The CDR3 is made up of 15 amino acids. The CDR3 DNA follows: TGTGCCAGCAGGGCGACAGGGGGAAACACAGATACGCAGTATTTT. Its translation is CASRATGGNTDTQYF.

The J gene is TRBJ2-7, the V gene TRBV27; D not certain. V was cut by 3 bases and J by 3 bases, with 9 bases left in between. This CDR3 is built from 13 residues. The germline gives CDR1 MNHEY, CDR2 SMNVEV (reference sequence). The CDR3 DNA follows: TGTGCCAGCAGTTTCGGTACGGGCTACGAGCAGTACTTC. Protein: CASSFGTGYEQYF.

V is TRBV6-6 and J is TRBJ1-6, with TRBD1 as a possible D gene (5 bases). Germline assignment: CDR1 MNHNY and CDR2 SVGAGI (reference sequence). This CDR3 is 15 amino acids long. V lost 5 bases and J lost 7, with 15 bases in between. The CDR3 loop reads CASSTQGGGNSPLHF. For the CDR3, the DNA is TGTGCCAGCAGTACTCAGGGCGGAGGAAATTCACCCCTCCACTTT.

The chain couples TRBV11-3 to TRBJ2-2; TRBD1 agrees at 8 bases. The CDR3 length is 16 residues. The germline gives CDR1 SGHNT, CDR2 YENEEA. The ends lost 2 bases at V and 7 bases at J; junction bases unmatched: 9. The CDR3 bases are TGTGCCAGCAGCTTACGGCAGGGGGCTATTGGCGGGGAGCTGTTTTTT. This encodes CASSLRQGAIGGELFF.

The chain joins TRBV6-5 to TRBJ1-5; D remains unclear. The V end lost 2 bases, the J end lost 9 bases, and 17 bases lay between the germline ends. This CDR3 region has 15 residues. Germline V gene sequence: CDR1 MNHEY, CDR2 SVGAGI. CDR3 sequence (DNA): TGTGCCAGCAGTTACACCAAGGAATTTATGGGGCCCCAGCATTTT. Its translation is CASSYTKEFMGPQHF.

CDR3 in amino acids: CASSGDSYEQYF. The CDR3, as DNA: TGTGCTAGTAGCGGGGACTCCTACGAGCAGTACTTC. The chain has TRBV12-5 and TRBJ2-7; TRBD2 matches at 7 bases. Germline V CDR1 and CDR2: LGHNT, FRNRAP. Losses at the gene ends were 8 bases for V and 0 bases for J; bases not matched to a gene: 1. This CDR3 contains 12 residues.

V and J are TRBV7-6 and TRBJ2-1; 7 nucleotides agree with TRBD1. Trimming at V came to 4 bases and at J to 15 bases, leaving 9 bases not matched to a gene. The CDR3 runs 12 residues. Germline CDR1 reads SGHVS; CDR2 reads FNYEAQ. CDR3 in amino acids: CASSSSRGQRFF. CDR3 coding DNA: TGTGCCAGCAGCTCTAGTAGGGGGCAGAGGTTCTTC.

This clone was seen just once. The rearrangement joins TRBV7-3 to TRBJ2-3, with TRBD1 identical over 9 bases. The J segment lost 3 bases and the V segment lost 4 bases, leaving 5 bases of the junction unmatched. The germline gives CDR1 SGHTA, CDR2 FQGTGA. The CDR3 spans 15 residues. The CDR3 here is CASSSQGAGTDTQYF. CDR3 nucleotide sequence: TGTGCCAGCAGCTCACAGGGGGCCGGAACAGATACGCAGTATTTT.

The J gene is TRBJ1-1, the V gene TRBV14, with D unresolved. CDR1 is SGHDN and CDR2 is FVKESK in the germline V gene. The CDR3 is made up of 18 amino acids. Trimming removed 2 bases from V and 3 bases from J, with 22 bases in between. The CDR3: CASSQRSAGLSLHTEAFF. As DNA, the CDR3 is TGTGCCAGCAGCCAAAGGTCGGCAGGTCTTTCCCTTCACACTGAAGCTTTCTTT.

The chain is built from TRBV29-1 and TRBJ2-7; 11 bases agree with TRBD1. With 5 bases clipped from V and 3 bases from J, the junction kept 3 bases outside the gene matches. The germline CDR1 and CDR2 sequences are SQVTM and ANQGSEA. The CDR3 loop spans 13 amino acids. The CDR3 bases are TGCAGCGTTCTGGGGACAGGGGGCTACGAGCAGTACTTC. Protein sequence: CSVLGTGGYEQYF.

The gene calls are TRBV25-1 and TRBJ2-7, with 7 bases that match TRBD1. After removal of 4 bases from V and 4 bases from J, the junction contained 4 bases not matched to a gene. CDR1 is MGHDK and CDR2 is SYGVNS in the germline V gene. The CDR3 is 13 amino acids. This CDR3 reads CASSATQGYEQYF. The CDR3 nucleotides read TGTGCCAGCAGTGCAACACAGGGGTACGAGCAGTACTTC.

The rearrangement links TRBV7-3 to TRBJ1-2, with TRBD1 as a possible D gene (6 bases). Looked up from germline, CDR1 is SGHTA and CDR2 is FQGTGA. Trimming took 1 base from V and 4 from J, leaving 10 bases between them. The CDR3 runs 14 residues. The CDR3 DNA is TGTGCCAGCAGCTTAAAAGGACAGTCCTATGGCTACACCTTC. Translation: CASSLKGQSYGYTF. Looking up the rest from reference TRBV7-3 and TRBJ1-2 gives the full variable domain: GAGVSQTPSNKVTEKGKYVELRCDPISGHTALYWYRQSLGQGPEFLIYFQGTGAADDSGLPNDRFFAVRPEGSVSTLKIQRTERGDSAVYLCASSLKGQSYGYTFGSGTRLTVV.

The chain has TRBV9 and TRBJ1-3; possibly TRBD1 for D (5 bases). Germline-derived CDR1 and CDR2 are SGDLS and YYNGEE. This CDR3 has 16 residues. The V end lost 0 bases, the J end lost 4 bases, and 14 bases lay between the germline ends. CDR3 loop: CASSVGGRGRGNTIYF. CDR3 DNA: TGTGCCAGCAGCGTAGGGGGTAGGGGCCGAGGAAACACCATATATTTT.

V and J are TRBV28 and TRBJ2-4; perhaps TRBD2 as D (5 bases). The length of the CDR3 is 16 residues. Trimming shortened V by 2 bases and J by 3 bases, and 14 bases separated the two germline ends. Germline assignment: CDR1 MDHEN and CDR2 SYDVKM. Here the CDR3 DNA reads TGTGCCAGCAGTTTAGACTCTAGCCTCCTCAAAAACATTCAGTACTTC. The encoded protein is CASSLDSSLLKNIQYF. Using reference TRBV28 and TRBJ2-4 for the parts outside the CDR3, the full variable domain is DVKVTQSSRYLVKRTGEKVFLECVQDMDHENMFWYRQDPGLGLRLIYFSYDVKMKEKGDIPEGYSVSREKKERFSLILESASTNQTSMYLCASSLDSSLLKNIQYFGAGTRLSVL.

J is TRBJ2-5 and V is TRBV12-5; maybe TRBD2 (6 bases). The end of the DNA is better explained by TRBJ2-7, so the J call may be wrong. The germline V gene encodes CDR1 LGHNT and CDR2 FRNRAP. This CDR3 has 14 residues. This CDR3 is CASGAPTGVYEQYF. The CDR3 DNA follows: TGTGCTAGTGGTGCCCCGACGGGGGTCTACGAGCAGTACTTC.

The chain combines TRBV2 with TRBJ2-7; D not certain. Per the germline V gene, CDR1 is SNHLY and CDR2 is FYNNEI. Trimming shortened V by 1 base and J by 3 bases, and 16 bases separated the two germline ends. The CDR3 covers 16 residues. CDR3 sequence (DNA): TGTGCCAGCAGTGAAGGGGTATTAGGTTCGGTCTACGAGCAGTACTTC. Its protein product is CASSEGVLGSVYEQYF.

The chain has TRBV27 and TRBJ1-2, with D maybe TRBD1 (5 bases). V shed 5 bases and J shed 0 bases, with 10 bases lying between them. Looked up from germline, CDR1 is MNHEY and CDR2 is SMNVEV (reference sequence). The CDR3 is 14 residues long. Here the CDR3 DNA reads TGTGCCAGCAGTCCCGACAGAGCTAACTATGGCTACACCTTC. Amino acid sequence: CASSPDRANYGYTF.

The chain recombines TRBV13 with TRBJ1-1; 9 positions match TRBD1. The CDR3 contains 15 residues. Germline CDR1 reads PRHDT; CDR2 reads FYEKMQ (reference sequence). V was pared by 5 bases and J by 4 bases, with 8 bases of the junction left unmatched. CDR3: CASSHLGQGATEAFF. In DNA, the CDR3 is TGTGCCAGCAGCCACCTGGGACAGGGAGCCACTGAAGCTTTCTTT.

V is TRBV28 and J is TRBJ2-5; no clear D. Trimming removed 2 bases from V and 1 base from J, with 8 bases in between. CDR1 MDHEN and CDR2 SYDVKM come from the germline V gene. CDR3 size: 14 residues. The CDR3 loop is CASSLTRAQETQYF. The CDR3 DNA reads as TGTGCCAGCAGTTTAACACGGGCCCAAGAGACCCAGTACTTC.

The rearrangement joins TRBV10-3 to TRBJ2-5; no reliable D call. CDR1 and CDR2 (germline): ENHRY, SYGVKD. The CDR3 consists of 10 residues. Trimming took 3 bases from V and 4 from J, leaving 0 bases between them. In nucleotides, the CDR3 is TGTGCCATCAGTGAAGAGACCCAGTACTTC. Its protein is CAISEETQYF.

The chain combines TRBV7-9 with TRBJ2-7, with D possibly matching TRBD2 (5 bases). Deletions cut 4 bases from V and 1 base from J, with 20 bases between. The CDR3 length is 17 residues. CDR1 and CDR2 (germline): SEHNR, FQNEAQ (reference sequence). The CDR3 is CASSYSIGVADSYEQYF. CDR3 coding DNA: TGTGCCAGCAGCTACTCGATCGGGGTGGCGGATTCCTACGAGCAGTACTTC.

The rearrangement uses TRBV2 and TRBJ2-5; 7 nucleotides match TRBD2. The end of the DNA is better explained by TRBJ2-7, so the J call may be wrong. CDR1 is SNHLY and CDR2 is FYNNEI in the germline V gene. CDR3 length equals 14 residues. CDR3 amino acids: CASSSTSAGYEQYF. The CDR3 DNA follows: TGTGCCAGCAGTTCCACTAGCGCCGGCTACGAGCAGTACTTC.

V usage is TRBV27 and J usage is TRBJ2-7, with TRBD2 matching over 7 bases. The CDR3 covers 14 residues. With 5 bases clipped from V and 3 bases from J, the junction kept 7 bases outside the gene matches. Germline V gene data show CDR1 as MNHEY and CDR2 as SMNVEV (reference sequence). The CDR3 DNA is TGTGCCAGCAGTCACCTCCCTAGCGGCTACGAGCAGTACTTC. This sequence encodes CASSHLPSGYEQYF.

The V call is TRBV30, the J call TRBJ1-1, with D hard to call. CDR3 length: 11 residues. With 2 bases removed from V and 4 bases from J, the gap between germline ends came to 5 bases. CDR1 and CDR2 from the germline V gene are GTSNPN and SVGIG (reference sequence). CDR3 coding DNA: TGTGCCTGGAGTATGGTCACTGAAGCTTTCTTT. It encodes CAWSMVTEAFF.

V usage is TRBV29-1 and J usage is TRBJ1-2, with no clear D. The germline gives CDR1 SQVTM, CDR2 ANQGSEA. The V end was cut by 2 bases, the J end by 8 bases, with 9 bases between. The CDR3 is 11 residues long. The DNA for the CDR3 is TGCAGCGTTGAACGGAGCCGCGGCTACACCTTC. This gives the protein CSVERSRGYTF.